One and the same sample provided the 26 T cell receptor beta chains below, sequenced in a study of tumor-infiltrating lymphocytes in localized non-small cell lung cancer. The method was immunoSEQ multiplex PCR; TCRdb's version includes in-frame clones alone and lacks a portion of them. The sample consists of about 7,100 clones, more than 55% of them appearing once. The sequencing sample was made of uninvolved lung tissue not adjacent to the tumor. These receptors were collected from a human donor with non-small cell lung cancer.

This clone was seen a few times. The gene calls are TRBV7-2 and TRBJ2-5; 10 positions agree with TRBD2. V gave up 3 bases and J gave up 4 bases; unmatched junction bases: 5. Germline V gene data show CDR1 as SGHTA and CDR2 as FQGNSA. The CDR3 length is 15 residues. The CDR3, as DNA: TGTGCCAGCAGCTTGGTCCTAGCGGGGGCAGAGACCCAGTACTTC. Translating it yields CASSLVLAGAETQYF.

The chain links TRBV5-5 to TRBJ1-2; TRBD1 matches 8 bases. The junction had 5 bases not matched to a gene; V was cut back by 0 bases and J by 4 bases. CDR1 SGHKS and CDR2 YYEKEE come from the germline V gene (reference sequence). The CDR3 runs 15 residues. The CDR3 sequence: CASSLDRGFGYGYTF. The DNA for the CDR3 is TGTGCCAGCAGCTTGGACAGGGGGTTTGGCTATGGCTACACCTTC.

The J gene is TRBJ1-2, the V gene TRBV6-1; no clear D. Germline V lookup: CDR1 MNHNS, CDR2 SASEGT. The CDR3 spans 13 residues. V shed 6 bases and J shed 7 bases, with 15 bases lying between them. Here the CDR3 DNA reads TGTGCCAGCAGCCGAGGACCGACCGGTGGCTACACCTTC. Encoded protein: CASSRGPTGGYTF.

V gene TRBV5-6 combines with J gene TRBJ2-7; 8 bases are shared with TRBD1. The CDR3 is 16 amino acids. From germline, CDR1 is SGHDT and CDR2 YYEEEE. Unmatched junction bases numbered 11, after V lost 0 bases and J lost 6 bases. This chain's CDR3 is CASSLASDRGRREQYF. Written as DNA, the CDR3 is TGTGCCAGCAGCTTGGCTTCAGACAGGGGAAGGCGCGAGCAGTACTTC.

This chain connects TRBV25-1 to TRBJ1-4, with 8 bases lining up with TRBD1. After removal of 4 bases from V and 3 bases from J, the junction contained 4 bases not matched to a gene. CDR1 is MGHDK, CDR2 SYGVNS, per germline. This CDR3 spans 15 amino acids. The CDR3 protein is CASSGIQGANEKLFF. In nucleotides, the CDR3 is TGTGCCAGCAGTGGAATACAGGGGGCTAATGAAAAACTGTTTTTT.

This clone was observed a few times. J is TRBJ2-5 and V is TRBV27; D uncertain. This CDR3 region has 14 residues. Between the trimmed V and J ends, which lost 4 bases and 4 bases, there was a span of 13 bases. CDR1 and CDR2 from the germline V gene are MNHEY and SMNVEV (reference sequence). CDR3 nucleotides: TGTGCCAGCAGTTCCCGACAAGGTCGAGAGACCCAGTACTTC. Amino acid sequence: CASSSRQGRETQYF.

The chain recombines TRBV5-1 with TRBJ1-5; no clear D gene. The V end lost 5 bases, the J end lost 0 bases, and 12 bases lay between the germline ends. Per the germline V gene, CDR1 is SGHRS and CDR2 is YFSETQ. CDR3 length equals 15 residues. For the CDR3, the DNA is TGCGCCAGCAGTCCGGACGGAAGTAGCAATCAGCCCCAGCATTTT. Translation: CASSPDGSSNQPQHF.

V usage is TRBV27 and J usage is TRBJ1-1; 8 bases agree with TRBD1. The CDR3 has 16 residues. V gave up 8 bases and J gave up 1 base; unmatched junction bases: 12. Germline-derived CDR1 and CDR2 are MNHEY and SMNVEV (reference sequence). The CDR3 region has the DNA TGTGCCAGCCACATAAACCCCGGGACAGGGAACACTGAAGCTTTCTTT. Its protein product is CASHINPGTGNTEAFF.

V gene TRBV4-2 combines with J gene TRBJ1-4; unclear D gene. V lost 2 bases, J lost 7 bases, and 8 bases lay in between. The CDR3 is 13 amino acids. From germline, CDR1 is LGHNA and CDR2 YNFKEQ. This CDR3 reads CASSQLESEKLFF. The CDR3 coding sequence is TGTGCCAGCAGCCAACTGGAGAGTGAAAAACTGTTTTTT.

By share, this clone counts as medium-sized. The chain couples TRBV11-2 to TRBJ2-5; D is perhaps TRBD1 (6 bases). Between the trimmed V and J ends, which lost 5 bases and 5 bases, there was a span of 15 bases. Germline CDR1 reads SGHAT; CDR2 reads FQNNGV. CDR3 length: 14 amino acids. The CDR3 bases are TGTGCCAGCAGCCCCCCAACAGGGATGGAGACCCAGTACTTC. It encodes CASSPPTGMETQYF.

The CDR3 here is CSGQGSGGTEAFF. CDR3 nucleotides: TGCAGCGGACAGGGGAGTGGGGGGACTGAAGCTTTCTTT. V usage is TRBV29-1 and J usage is TRBJ1-1, with 8 bases lining up with TRBD1. CDR1 SQVTM and CDR2 ANQGSEA come from the germline V gene. V lost 7 bases to trimming and J lost 5 bases; unmatched junction nucleotides: 9. This CDR3 is built from 13 residues.

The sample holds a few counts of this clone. This CDR3 is CASSELGTTLNEQYF. As DNA, the CDR3 is TGTGCCAGCAGTGAACTCGGGACAACCTTGAACGAGCAGTACTTC. The V and J genes are TRBV6-1 and TRBJ2-7; maybe TRBD1 (6 bases). There are 15 residues in the CDR3. Germline V gene data show CDR1 as MNHNS and CDR2 as SASEGT. Trimming took 2 bases from V and 5 from J, leaving 16 bases between them.

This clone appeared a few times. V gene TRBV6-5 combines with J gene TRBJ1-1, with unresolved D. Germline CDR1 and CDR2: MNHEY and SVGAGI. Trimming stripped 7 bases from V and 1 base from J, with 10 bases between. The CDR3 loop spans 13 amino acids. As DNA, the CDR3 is TGTGCCAGCAAGAACACGCCGAACACTGAAGCTTTCTTT. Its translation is CASKNTPNTEAFF.

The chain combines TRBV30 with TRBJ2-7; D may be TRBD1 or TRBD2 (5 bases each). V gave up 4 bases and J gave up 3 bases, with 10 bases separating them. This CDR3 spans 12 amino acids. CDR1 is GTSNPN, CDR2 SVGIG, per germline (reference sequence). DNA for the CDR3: TGTGCCTGGACTAGGGACGGCTACGAGCAGTACTTC. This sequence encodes CAWTRDGYEQYF.

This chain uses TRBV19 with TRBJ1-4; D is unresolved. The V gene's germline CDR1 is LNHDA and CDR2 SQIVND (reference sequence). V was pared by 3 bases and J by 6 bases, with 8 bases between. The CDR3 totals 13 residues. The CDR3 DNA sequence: TGTGCCAGTAGTATCGACCAGGATGAAAAACTGTTTTTT. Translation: CASSIDQDEKLFF.

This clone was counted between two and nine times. The CDR3 sequence is CASRFPGQGSTEAFF. The CDR3 DNA follows: TGTGCCAGCAGATTCCCGGGACAGGGGAGCACTGAAGCTTTCTTT. The rearrangement uses TRBV11-2 and TRBJ1-1; TRBD1 agrees at 10 bases. The germline gives CDR1 SGHAT, CDR2 FQNNGV. V dropped 6 bases and J dropped 4; count of bases not matched to a gene: 8. This CDR3 comprises 15 residues. The full variable domain, with the rest looked up from reference TRBV11-2 and TRBJ1-1, is EAGVAQSPRYKIIEKRQSVAFWCNPISGHATLYWYQQILGQGPKLLIQFQNNGVVDDSQLPKDRFSAERLKGVDSTLKIQPAKLEDSAVYLCASRFPGQGSTEAFFGQGTRLTVV.

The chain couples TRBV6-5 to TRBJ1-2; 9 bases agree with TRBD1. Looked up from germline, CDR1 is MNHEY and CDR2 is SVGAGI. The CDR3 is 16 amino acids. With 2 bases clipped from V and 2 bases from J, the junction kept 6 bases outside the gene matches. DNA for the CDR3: TGTGCCAGCAGTTACCCCGCCGGGACAGGGAACTATGGCTACACCTTC. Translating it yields CASSYPAGTGNYGYTF.

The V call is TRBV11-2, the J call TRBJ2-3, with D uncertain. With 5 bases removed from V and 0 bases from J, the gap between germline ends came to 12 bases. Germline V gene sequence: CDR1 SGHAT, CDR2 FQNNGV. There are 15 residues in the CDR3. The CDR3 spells CASSVPVTSTDTQYF. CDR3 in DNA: TGTGCCAGCAGCGTACCCGTTACAAGCACAGATACGCAGTATTTT.

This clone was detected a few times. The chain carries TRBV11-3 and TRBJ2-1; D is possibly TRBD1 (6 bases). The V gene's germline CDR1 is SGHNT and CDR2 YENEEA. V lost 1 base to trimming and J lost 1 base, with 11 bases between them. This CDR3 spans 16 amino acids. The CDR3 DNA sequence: TGTGCCAGCAGCTTAGCAGGGGTGACGTCCTACAATGAGCAGTTCTTC. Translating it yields CASSLAGVTSYNEQFF.

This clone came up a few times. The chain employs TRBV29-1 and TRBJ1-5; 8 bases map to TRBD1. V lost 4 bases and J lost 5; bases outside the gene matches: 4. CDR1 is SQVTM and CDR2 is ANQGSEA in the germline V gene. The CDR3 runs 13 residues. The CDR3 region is CSVGTGMDQPQHF. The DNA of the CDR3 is TGCAGCGTTGGGACAGGGATGGATCAGCCCCAGCATTTT.

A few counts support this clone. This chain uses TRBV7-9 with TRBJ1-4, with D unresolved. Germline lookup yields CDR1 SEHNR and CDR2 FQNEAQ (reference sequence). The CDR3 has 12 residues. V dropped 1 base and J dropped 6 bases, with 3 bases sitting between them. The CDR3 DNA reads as TGTGCCAGCAGCTTAGATTATGAAAAACTGTTTTTT. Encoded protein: CASSLDYEKLFF. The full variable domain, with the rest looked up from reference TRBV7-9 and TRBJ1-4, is DTGVSQNPRHKITKRGQNVTFRCDPISEHNRLYWYRQTLGQGPEFLTYFQNEAQLEKSRLLSDRFSAERPKGSFSTLEIQRTEQGDSAMYLCASSLDYEKLFFGSGTQLSVL.

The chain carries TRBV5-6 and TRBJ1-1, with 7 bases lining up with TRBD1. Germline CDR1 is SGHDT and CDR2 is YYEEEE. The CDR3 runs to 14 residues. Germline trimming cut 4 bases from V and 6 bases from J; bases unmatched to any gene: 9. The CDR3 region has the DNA TGTGCCAGCAGCCCATTTGACAGGGACCCTGAAGCTTTCTTT. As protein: CASSPFDRDPEAFF.

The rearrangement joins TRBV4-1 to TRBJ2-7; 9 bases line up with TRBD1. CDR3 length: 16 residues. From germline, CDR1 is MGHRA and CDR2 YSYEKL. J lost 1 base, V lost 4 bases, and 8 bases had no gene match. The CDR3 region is CASSPYPTGGSYEQYF. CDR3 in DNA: TGCGCCAGCAGCCCCTACCCGACAGGGGGTTCCTACGAGCAGTACTTC.

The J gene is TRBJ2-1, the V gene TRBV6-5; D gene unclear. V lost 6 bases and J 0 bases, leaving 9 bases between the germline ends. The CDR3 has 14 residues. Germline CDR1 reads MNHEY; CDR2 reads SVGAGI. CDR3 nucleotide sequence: TGTGCCAGCAGCTTTATCAGCTCCTACAATGAGCAGTTCTTC. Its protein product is CASSFISSYNEQFF.

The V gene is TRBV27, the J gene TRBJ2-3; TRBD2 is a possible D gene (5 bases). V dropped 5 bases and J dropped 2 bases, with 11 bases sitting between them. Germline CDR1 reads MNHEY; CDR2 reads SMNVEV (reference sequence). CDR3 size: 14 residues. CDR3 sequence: CASSLRDNTDTQYF. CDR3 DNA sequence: TGTGCCAGCAGTCTTCGGGATAACACAGATACGCAGTATTTT.

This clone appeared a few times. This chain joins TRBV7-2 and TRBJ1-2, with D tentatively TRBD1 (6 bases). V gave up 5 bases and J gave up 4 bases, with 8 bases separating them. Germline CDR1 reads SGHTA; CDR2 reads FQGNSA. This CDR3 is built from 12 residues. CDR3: CASSQGTYGYTF. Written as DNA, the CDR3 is TGTGCCAGCAGCCAGGGGACCTATGGCTACACCTTC.